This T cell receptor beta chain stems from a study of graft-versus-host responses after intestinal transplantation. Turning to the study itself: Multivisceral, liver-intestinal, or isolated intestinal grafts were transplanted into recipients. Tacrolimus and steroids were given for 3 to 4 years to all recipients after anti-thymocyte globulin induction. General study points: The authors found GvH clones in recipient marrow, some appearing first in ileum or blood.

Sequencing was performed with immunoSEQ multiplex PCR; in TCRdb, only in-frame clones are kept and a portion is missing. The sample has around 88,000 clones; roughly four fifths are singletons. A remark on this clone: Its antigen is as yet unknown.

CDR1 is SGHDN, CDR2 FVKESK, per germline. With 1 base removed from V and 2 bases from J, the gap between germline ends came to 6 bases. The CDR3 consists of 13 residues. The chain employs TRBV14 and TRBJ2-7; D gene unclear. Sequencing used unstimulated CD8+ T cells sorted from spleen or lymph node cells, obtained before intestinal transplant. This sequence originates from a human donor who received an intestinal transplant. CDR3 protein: CASSQGTAYEQYF. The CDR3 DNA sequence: TGTGCCAGCAGCCAAGGGACCGCCTACGAGCAGTACTTC.